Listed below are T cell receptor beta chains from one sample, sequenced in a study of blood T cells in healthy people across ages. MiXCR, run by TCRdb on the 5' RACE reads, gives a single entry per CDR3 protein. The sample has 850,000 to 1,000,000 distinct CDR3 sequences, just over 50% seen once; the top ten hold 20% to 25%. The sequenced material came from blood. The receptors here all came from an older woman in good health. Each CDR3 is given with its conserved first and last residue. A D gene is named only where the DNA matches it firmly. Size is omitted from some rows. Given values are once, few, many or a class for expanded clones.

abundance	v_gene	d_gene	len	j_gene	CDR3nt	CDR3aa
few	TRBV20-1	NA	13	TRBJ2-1	TGCAGTGCTAAGGGGGGGACGGGAAATGAGCAGTTCTTC	CSAKGGTGNEQFF
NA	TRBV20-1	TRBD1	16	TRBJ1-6	TGCAGTGCTAGACCGGGACAGAGCTCCTATAATTCACCCCTCCACTTT	CSARPGQSSYNSPLHF
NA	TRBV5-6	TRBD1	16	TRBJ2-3	TGTGCCAGCAGCCCACAGGGGAAGCCTAGCACAGATACGCAGTATTTT	CASSPQGKPSTDTQYF
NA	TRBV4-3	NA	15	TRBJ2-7	TGCGCCAGCAGCCAAGAACCCGGGGCCTCCTACGAGCAGTACTTC	CASSQEPGASYEQYF
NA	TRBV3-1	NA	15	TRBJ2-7	TGTGCCAGCAGCCCGAACCAGGGGTTGGACTACGAGCAGTACTTC	CASSPNQGLDYEQYF
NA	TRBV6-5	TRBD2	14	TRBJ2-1	TGTGCCAGCGGACTAAGGACTAGCTGGAATGAGCAGTTCTTC	CASGLRTSWNEQFF
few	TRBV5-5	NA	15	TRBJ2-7	TGTGCCAGCAGCTTGGTAGTTGGTTACTCCTACGAGCAGTACTTC	CASSLVVGYSYEQYF
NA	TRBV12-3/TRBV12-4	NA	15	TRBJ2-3	TGTGCCAGCAGTAGGAACTTGGGGGATAGAAATACGCAGTATTTT	CASSRNLGDRNTQYF
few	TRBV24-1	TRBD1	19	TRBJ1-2	TGTGCCACCAGTGATTTTCCGCCGGGACAGGCGACGTTCCCGTATGGCTACACCTTC	CATSDFPPGQATFPYGYTF
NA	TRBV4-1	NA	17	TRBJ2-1	TGCGCCAGCAGCCAGCGACAGAGGGGCGTCTCCTACAATGAGCAGTTCTTC	CASSQRQRGVSYNEQFF
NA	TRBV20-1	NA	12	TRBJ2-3	TGCAGTGCTAGCGGGGAGGCAGATACGCAGTATTTT	CSASGEADTQYF
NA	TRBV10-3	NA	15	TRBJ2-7	TGTGCCATCAGTGAGGGGACCGCGGCTCTGTACGAGCAGTACTTC	CAISEGTAALYEQYF
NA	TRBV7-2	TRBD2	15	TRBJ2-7	TGTGCCAGCAGCTTAGCTGGGACTAGTCTGCACAAGCAGTACTTC	CASSLAGTSLHKQYF
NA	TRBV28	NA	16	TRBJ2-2	TGTGCCAGCAGATTCGACGGCAAGGGGGGTACCGGGGAGCTGTTTTTT	CASRFDGKGGTGELFF
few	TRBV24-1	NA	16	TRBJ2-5	TGTGCCACCAGTGGCGGTAGCCAGTCGCTCCAAGAGACCCAGTACTTC	CATSGGSQSLQETQYF
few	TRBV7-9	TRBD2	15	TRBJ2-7	TGTGCCAGCAGCCCGAGAGGGACTAGCGGGACCGAGCAGTACTTC	CASSPRGTSGTEQYF
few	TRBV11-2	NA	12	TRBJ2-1	TGTGCCAGCAGCTCGGGGAGGACGGAGCAGTTCTTC	CASSSGRTEQFF
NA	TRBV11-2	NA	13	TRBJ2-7	TGTGCCAGCAGCTCAGGTCCCCCATGGGGGCAGTACTTC	CASSSGPPWGQYF
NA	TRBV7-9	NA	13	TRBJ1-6	TGTGCCAGCAGCGAGAGAGATAATTCACCCCTCCACTTT	CASSERDNSPLHF
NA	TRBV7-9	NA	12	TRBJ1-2	TGTGCCAGCAGCCAGACAGACTATGGCTACACCTTC	CASSQTDYGYTF
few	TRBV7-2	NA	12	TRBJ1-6	TGTGCCAGCAGCCGGGGGAGGCTACCCCTCCACTTT	CASSRGRLPLHF
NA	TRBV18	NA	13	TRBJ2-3	TGTGCCAGCTCCCGGGTAGGTCTCGATACGCAGTATTTT	CASSRVGLDTQYF